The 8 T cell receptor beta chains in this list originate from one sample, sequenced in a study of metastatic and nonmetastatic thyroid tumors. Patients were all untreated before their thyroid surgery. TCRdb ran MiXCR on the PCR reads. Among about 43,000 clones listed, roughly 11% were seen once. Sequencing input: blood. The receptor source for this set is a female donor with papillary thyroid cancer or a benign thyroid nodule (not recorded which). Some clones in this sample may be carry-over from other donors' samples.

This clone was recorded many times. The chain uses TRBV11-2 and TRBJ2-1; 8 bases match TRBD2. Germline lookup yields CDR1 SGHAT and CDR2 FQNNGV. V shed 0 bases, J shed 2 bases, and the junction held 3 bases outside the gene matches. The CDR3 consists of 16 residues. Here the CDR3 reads CASSLDRAGAYNEQFF. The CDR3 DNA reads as TGTGCCAGCAGCTTAGATCGAGCGGGAGCCTACAATGAGCAGTTCTTC. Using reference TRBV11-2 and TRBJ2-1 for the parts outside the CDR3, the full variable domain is EAGVAQSPRYKIIEKRQSVAFWCNPISGHATLYWYQQILGQGPKLLIQFQNNGVVDDSQLPKDRFSAERLKGVDSTLKIQPAKLEDSAVYLCASSLDRAGAYNEQFFGPGTRLTVL.

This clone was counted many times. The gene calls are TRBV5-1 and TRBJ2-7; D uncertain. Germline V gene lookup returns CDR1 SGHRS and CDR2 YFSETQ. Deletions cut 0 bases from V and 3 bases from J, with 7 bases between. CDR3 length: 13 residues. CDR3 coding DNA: TGCGCCAGCAGCTTGGGAGACAACTACGAGCAGTACTTC. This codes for CASSLGDNYEQYF.

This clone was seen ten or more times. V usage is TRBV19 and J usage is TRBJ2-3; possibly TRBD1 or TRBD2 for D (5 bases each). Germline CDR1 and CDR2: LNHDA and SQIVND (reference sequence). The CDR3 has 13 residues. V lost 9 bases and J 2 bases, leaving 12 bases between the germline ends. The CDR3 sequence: CARRTGLTDTQYF. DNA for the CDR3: TGTGCCAGGCGAACAGGACTCACAGATACGCAGTATTTT. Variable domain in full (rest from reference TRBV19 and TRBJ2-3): DGGITQSPKYLFRKEGQNVTLSCEQNLNHDAMYWYRQDPGQGLRLIYYSQIVNDFQKGDIAEGYSVSREKKESFPLTVTSAQKNPTAFYLCARRTGLTDTQYFGPGTRLTVL.

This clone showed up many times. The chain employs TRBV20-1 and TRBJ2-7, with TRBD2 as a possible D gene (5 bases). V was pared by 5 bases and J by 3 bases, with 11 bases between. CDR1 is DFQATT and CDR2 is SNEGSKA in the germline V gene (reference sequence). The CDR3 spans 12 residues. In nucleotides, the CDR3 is TGCAGTGCTCGGCGAGGGCACTACGAGCAGTACTTC. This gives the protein CSARRGHYEQYF.

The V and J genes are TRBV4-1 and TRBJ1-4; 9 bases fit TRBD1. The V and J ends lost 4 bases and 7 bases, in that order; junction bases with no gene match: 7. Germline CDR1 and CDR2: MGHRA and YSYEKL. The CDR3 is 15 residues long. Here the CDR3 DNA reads TGCGCCAGCAGCCCGTCCACAGGGGGCGGTGAAAAACTGTTTTTT. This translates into CASSPSTGGGEKLFF.

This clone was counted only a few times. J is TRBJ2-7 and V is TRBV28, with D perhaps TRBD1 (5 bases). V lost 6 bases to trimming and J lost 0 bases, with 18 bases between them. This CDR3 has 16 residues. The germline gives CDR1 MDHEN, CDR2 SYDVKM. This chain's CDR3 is CASSSGSGGFSYEQYF. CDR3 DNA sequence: TGTGCCAGCAGCTCAGGGTCCGGCGGATTCTCCTACGAGCAGTACTTC.

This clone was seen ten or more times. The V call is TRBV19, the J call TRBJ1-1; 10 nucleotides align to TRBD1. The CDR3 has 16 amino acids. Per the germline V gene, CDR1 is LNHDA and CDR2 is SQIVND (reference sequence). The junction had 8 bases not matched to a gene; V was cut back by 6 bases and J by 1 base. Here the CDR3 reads CASRGQGLITNTEAFF. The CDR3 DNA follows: TGTGCCAGTAGGGGACAGGGGCTAATTACGAACACTGAAGCTTTCTTT.

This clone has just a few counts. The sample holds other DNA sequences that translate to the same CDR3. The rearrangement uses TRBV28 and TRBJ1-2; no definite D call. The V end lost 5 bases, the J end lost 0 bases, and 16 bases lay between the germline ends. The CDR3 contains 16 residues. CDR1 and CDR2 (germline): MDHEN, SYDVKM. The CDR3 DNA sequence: TGTGCCAGCAGTATTGGTGCCACCCTGCCTAACTATGGCTACACCTTC. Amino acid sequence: CASSIGATLPNYGYTF.